One and the same sample provided the 24 T cell receptor beta chains below, sequenced in a study of technical replicates of blood from a handful of donors. Assay used: immunoSEQ multiplex PCR; TCRdb lists only in-frame clones, some missing. Here the sample spans some 69,000 clones, over 70% being singletons. Sequenced input: PBMCs. These receptor sequences come from a human donor in good health. Some clones in this sample may be carry-over from other donors' samples.

This clone was seen a handful of times. The genes are TRBV10-3 and TRBJ1-1; D remains unclear. Trimming took 3 bases from V and 3 from J, leaving 8 bases between them. The CDR3 sequence is 13 residues long. Looked up from germline, CDR1 is ENHRY and CDR2 is SYGVKD. Written as DNA, the CDR3 is TGTGCCATCAGTGATTCCCGGGACACTGAAGCTTTCTTT. It specifies CAISDSRDTEAFF.

This chain uses TRBV7-3 with TRBJ2-5, with D tentatively TRBD2 (7 bases). V lost 5 bases and J 2 bases, leaving 15 bases between the germline ends. The CDR3 spans 15 residues. Germline V CDR1 and CDR2: SGHTA, FQGTGA. CDR3: CASSLGGHRQETQYF. The CDR3, as DNA: TGTGCCAGCAGCCTGGGGGGGCATAGGCAAGAGACCCAGTACTTC.

The CDR3 region is CASRWTSERTDTQYF. The CDR3 DNA is TGTGCCAGCAGGTGGACTAGCGAACGCACAGATACGCAGTATTTT. The V and J genes are TRBV6-5 and TRBJ2-3, with 9 bases identical to TRBD2. Germline CDR1 reads MNHEY; CDR2 reads SVGAGI. The CDR3 is 15 residues long. V shed 6 bases, J shed 1 base, and the junction held 5 bases outside the gene matches.

The chain links TRBV29-1 to TRBJ2-2; the match to TRBD2 covers 10 bases. CDR1 and CDR2 (germline): SQVTM, ANQGSEA. The ends lost 6 bases at V and 4 bases at J; junction bases unmatched: 5. The CDR3 totals 14 residues. The CDR3 DNA follows: TGCAGCGTGGCTAGCGGGAGCGGCACCGGGGAGCTGTTTTTT. This gives the protein CSVASGSGTGELFF.

This chain joins TRBV30 and TRBJ2-7; 8 bases agree with TRBD1. Germline CDR1 reads GTSNPN; CDR2 reads SVGIG (reference sequence). V gave up 3 bases and J gave up 5 bases; unmatched junction bases: 9. The CDR3 runs 14 residues. CDR3 loop: CAWSGQGSSHEQYF. Written as DNA, the CDR3 is TGTGCCTGGAGCGGACAGGGTTCATCCCACGAGCAGTACTTC.

This clone was observed a few times. This chain uses TRBV18 with TRBJ1-4, with D hard to call. Trimming left V 4 bases short and J 8 bases short, with 8 bases between. This CDR3 has 12 residues. Looked up from germline, CDR1 is KGHSH and CDR2 is LQKENI. The CDR3 spells CASSRPLEKLFF. In nucleotides, the CDR3 is TGTGCCAGCTCACGACCCCTCGAAAAACTGTTTTTT.

The gene calls are TRBV7-2 and TRBJ2-2; TRBD1 aligns across 10 bases. V trimming: 1 base; J trimming: 6 bases; junction bases outside the gene matches: 8. This CDR3 is 17 amino acids long. Germline V gene sequence: CDR1 SGHTA, CDR2 FQGNSA. In nucleotides, the CDR3 is TGTGCCAGCAGCTTAGGTTCGACAGGGGGCCGAGCCGGGGAGCTGTTTTTT. This encodes CASSLGSTGGRAGELFF.

The V call is TRBV2, the J call TRBJ2-2; TRBD2 matches at 7 bases. The V segment lost 8 bases and the J segment 5 bases; nucleotides outside the gene matches: 5. Germline values: CDR1 SNHLY, CDR2 FYNNEI. The CDR3 extends over 13 amino acids. CDR3 region: CASRGLVTGELFF. CDR3 DNA sequence: TGTGCCAGCCGAGGACTAGTAACCGGGGAGCTGTTTTTT.

The chain joins TRBV19 to TRBJ2-7; 8 nucleotides match TRBD1. CDR1 LNHDA and CDR2 SQIVND come from the germline V gene (reference sequence). The CDR3 has 13 residues. J lost 5 bases, V lost 6 bases, and 6 bases had no gene match. The CDR3 reads CASRPRDRNEQYF. The CDR3, as DNA: TGTGCCAGTAGACCAAGGGACAGGAACGAGCAGTACTTC.

The chain joins TRBV19 to TRBJ2-4; 11 bases fit TRBD2. CDR1 is LNHDA and CDR2 is SQIVND in the germline V gene (reference sequence). The CDR3 loop spans 17 amino acids. The J segment lost 6 bases and the V segment lost 5 bases, leaving 12 bases of the junction unmatched. The CDR3 DNA follows: TGTGCCAGTAGTGAGGGGTCTAGCGGGAGGAGAAGAAACATTCAGTACTTC. It yields the protein CASSEGSSGRRRNIQYF.

The J gene is TRBJ1-6, the V gene TRBV6-1; D gene ambiguous. The germline V and J ends were trimmed by 1 base and 4 bases, with 11 bases remaining between them. CDR1 is MNHNS, CDR2 SASEGT, per germline. The CDR3 totals 16 residues. The CDR3 region is CASSEVDYRYNSPLHF. The CDR3, as DNA: TGTGCCAGCAGTGAAGTAGATTATCGTTATAATTCACCCCTCCACTTT.

This clone was seen once. V usage is TRBV27 and J usage is TRBJ2-7; no firm D call. CDR3 length equals 11 residues. Trimming took off 7 bases at V and 1 base at J, with 5 bases between the two ends. Germline V CDR1 and CDR2: MNHEY, SMNVEV (reference sequence). The CDR3 spells CASNTSYEQYF. DNA for the CDR3: TGTGCCAGCAATACTTCCTACGAGCAGTACTTC.

This sequence joins TRBV19 and TRBJ2-7; 12 bases line up with TRBD1. The J segment lost 6 bases and the V segment lost 6 bases, leaving 3 bases of the junction unmatched. CDR1 LNHDA and CDR2 SQIVND come from the germline V gene (reference sequence). The CDR3 has 13 amino acids. CDR3 sequence: CASSMGQGAEQYF. The CDR3 coding sequence is TGTGCCAGTAGCATGGGACAGGGGGCCGAGCAGTACTTC.

This sequence joins TRBV9 and TRBJ2-1; D may be TRBD2 (5 bases). V lost 0 bases, J lost 6 bases, and 16 bases lay in between. The CDR3 sequence is 16 residues long. CDR1 SGDLS and CDR2 YYNGEE come from the germline V gene. The CDR3 spells CASSVERRGLTNEQFF. For the CDR3, the DNA is TGTGCCAGCAGCGTAGAAAGACGAGGGTTGACCAATGAGCAGTTCTTC. Full variable domain (rest looked up from reference TRBV9 and TRBJ2-1): DSGVTQTPKHLITATGQRVTLRCSPRSGDLSVYWYQQSLDQGLQFLIQYYNGEERAKGNILERFSAQQFPDLHSELNLSSLELGDSALYFCASSVERRGLTNEQFFGPGTRLTVL.

The J gene is TRBJ2-1, the V gene TRBV11-2; no clear D. Trimming stripped 0 bases from V and 4 bases from J, with 4 bases between. The length of the CDR3 is 13 residues. The germline CDR1 and CDR2 sequences are SGHAT and FQNNGV. CDR3 amino acids: CASSLERYNEQFF. CDR3 bases: TGTGCCAGCAGCTTAGAGCGGTACAATGAGCAGTTCTTC. The whole variable domain, remainder taken from reference TRBV11-2 and TRBJ2-1, is EAGVAQSPRYKIIEKRQSVAFWCNPISGHATLYWYQQILGQGPKLLIQFQNNGVVDDSQLPKDRFSAERLKGVDSTLKIQPAKLEDSAVYLCASSLERYNEQFFGPGTRLTVL.

The chain combines TRBV7-9 with TRBJ2-5; 9 nucleotides agree with TRBD2. The CDR3 has 16 residues. Trimming removed 5 bases from V and 5 bases from J; junction bases left unmatched: 12. The germline V gene has CDR1 SEHNR and CDR2 FQNEAQ (reference sequence). In nucleotides, the CDR3 is TGTGCCAGCAGCGACCAGGGGCGGGGGGGCCTGGAGACCCAGTACTTC. Its protein is CASSDQGRGGLETQYF. Filled out from reference TRBV7-9 and TRBJ2-5, the complete variable domain reads DTGVSQNPRHKITKRGQNVTFRCDPISEHNRLYWYRQTLGQGPEFLTYFQNEAQLEKSRLLSDRFSAERPKGSFSTLEIQRTEQGDSAMYLCASSDQGRGGLETQYFGPGTRLLVL.

CDR3 sequence: CASSLGLLSLWLFF. The DNA of the CDR3 is TGTGCCAGCAGCTTGGGACTCTTGAGTTTATGGCTGTTTTTT. The rearrangement uses TRBV7-3 and TRBJ2-2; a weak D match, TRBD2 (6 bases). Per germline, CDR1 SGHTA and CDR2 FQGTGA. The V end was cut by 3 bases, the J end by 13 bases, with 18 bases between. This CDR3 has 14 residues.

This clone was recorded a few times. The V gene is TRBV30, the J gene TRBJ1-1; D call uncertain. Between the trimmed V and J ends, which lost 0 bases and 7 bases, there was a span of 9 bases. There are 12 residues in the CDR3. From germline, CDR1 is GTSNPN and CDR2 SVGIG (reference sequence). The CDR3 region has the DNA TGTGCCTGGAGTGTACTGCACCTTGAAGCTTTCTTT. Translation: CAWSVLHLEAFF.

V usage is TRBV11-2 and J usage is TRBJ2-1, with D tentatively TRBD2 (5 bases). In germline, CDR1 is SGHAT, CDR2 FQNNGV. The V end lost 5 bases, the J end lost 4 bases, and 6 bases lay between the germline ends. The CDR3 is 12 residues long. The CDR3 loop is CASSREYNEQFF. CDR3 in DNA: TGTGCCAGCAGCCGGGAATACAATGAGCAGTTCTTC.

The genes are TRBV6-1 and TRBJ2-1, with 14 bases lining up with TRBD2. The trim removed 4 bases at V and 7 bases at J, leaving 3 bases unmatched. This CDR3 comprises 15 residues. The germline CDR1 and CDR2 sequences are MNHNS and SASEGT. The CDR3 here is CASSGLAGGGNEQFF. The CDR3 bases are TGTGCCAGCAGTGGACTAGCGGGAGGGGGAAATGAGCAGTTCTTC.

The chain has TRBV7-8 and TRBJ1-3; the D gene is possibly TRBD1 (6 bases). Trimming stripped 1 base from V and 2 bases from J, with 9 bases between. The CDR3 is 15 amino acids. Germline lookup yields CDR1 SGHVS and CDR2 FQNEAQ. The CDR3 region is CASSLVRTAGNTIYF. The CDR3 nucleotides are TGTGCCAGCAGCTTAGTTAGGACAGCTGGAAACACCATATATTTT.

The rearrangement uses TRBV29-1 and TRBJ2-5, with D possibly TRBD1 on 5 matching bases. V lost 7 bases and J 5 bases, leaving 17 bases between the germline ends. This CDR3 has 13 amino acids. Germline values: CDR1 SQVTM, CDR2 ANQGSEA. CDR3 coding DNA: TGCAGCGGTTACTCCAGGGCCCAGGAGACCCAGTACTTC. Protein product: CSGYSRAQETQYF.

The chain combines TRBV13 with TRBJ2-1, with 9 nucleotides matching TRBD2. The CDR3 covers 14 residues. The V segment lost 5 bases and the J segment 8 bases; nucleotides outside the gene matches: 7. CDR1 is PRHDT, CDR2 FYEKMQ, per germline (reference sequence). The chain's CDR3 is CASSRMGLADEQFF. CDR3 sequence (DNA): TGTGCCAGCAGCCGAATGGGACTAGCTGATGAGCAGTTCTTC.

This chain uses TRBV5-1 with TRBJ2-7; possible D gene TRBD2, 6 bases. This CDR3 has 13 residues. Trimming took off 3 bases at V and 2 bases at J, with 9 bases between the two ends. Germline CDR1 and CDR2: SGHRS and YFSETQ. In DNA, the CDR3 is TGCGCCAGCAGCTGGGACTTTACCTACGAGCAGTACTTC. Residues: CASSWDFTYEQYF. The full variable domain, with the rest looked up from reference TRBV5-1 and TRBJ2-7, is KAGVTQTPRYLIKTRGQQVTLSCSPISGHRSVSWYQQTPGQGLQFLFEYFSETQRNKGNFPGRFSGRQFSNSRSEMNVSTLELGDSALYLCASSWDFTYEQYFGPGTRLTVT.